The next 31 T cell receptor beta chains were all read from a single sample in a study of blood T cell repertoires in COVID-19. Only in-frame clones appear in the TCRdb table, and some are missing; sequencing was by immunoSEQ multiplex PCR. The profile covers around 310,000 clones, with approximately 90% appearing a single time and roughly an eighth taken by the ten largest. Specimen: peripheral blood. These receptors were taken from a woman aged 55 to 70 with acute or convalescent COVID-19.

V gene TRBV2 combines with J gene TRBJ2-7, with D perhaps matching TRBD1 (6 bases). CDR1 SNHLY and CDR2 FYNNEI come from the germline V gene. There are 14 residues in the CDR3. V gave up 5 bases and J gave up 0 bases, with 11 bases separating them. The CDR3: CASSTDRNSYEQYF. CDR3 bases: TGTGCCAGCAGTACCGACAGGAACTCCTACGAGCAGTACTTC.

This clone appeared a single time. The chain recombines TRBV15 with TRBJ1-1; 7 bases are a match to TRBD1. The CDR3 is 15 amino acids. Trimming removed 5 bases from V and 5 bases from J; junction bases left unmatched: 11. Germline-derived CDR1 and CDR2 are LNHNV and YYDKDF (reference sequence). This CDR3 reads CATSPFPGQSTEAFF. CDR3 coding DNA: TGTGCCACCAGCCCTTTTCCGGGACAGTCAACTGAAGCTTTCTTT.

This chain connects TRBV11-1 to TRBJ2-7, with D possibly being TRBD1 (6 bases). Looked up from germline, CDR1 is SGHAT and CDR2 is FQDESV (reference sequence). The CDR3 has 11 amino acids. Between the trimmed V and J ends, which lost 5 bases and 7 bases, there was a span of 9 bases. This CDR3 is CASSQGLEQYF. In nucleotides, the CDR3 is TGTGCCAGCAGCCAGGGGTTGGAGCAGTACTTC.

The chain links TRBV28 to TRBJ2-7; perhaps TRBD1 as D (6 bases). The CDR3 spans 14 residues. Trimming shortened V by 6 bases and J by 5 bases, and 17 bases separated the two germline ends. The germline V gene encodes CDR1 MDHEN and CDR2 SYDVKM. The CDR3 coding sequence is TGTGCCAGCAGGTCCGGGACAAACGTCGACGAGCAGTACTTC. This codes for CASRSGTNVDEQYF.

This rearrangement joins TRBV7-2 to TRBJ2-1, with 8 nucleotides matching TRBD1. V gave up 5 bases and J gave up 7 bases; unmatched junction bases: 13. CDR1 and CDR2 (germline): SGHTA, FQGNSA. The CDR3 runs to 16 residues. In DNA, the CDR3 is TGTGCCAGCAGCCCCGGACAGGGAAGGGAGCGTAATGAGCAGTTCTTC. This codes for CASSPGQGRERNEQFF.

This chain links TRBV12-3 or TRBV12-4 with TRBJ1-4, with D tentatively TRBD1 (5 bases). V lost 1 base, J lost 8 bases, and 5 bases lay in between. This CDR3 region has 12 residues. CDR3 sequence (DNA): TGTGCCAGCAGTTTAGGGACAGAAAAACTGTTTTTT. It translates to CASSLGTEKLFF.

For the CDR3, the DNA is TGTGCCAGCAGCTTGGGACAGGTCTCCTACGAGCAGTACTTC. Translated: CASSLGQVSYEQYF. The chain carries TRBV5-4 and TRBJ2-7; D might be TRBD1 (6 bases). CDR3 length equals 14 residues. V was shortened by 0 bases and J by 0 bases, with 7 bases between the two germline ends. Germline CDR1 reads SGHNT; CDR2 reads YYREEE (reference sequence).

This chain links TRBV2 with TRBJ2-3; D might be TRBD1 (5 bases). This CDR3 is built from 13 residues. CDR1 SNHLY and CDR2 FYNNEI come from the germline V gene. V shed 6 bases and J shed 2 bases, with 9 bases lying between them. The CDR3 DNA follows: TGTGCCAGCAGAGATGGGGCCACAGATACGCAGTATTTT. Residues: CASRDGATDTQYF.

V gene TRBV18 combines with J gene TRBJ2-7; 7 bases agree with TRBD2. V lost 3 bases, J lost 5 bases, and 16 bases stayed unmatched. There are 17 residues in the CDR3. Looked up from germline, CDR1 is KGHSH and CDR2 is LQKENI. CDR3 nucleotide sequence: TGTGCCAGCTCACCGACTCTCATTGGCGGGAGTATCCACGAGCAGTACTTC. This gives the protein CASSPTLIGGSIHEQYF.

The chain is built from TRBV11-3 and TRBJ1-2; 7 nucleotides line up with TRBD1. Trimming took 5 bases from V and 7 from J; bases not matched to a gene: 7. Looked up from germline, CDR1 is SGHNT and CDR2 is YENEEA. The CDR3 has 13 residues. The CDR3 DNA reads TGTGCCAGCAGCCAGGGGGTGGATGGTGGCTACACCTTC. Translating gives CASSQGVDGGYTF.

The gene calls are TRBV5-1 and TRBJ2-7, with 10 nucleotides matching TRBD1. Germline trimming cut 0 bases from V and 3 bases from J; bases unmatched to any gene: 3. This CDR3 is built from 15 residues. Germline-derived CDR1 and CDR2 are SGHRS and YFSETQ. The CDR3 DNA is TGCGCCAGCAGCTTGGGGGGACAGGGGTTCTACGAGCAGTACTTC. It specifies CASSLGGQGFYEQYF. The entire variable domain, with the rest obtained from reference TRBV5-1 and TRBJ2-7, is as follows: KAGVTQTPRYLIKTRGQQVTLSCSPISGHRSVSWYQQTPGQGLQFLFEYFSETQRNKGNFPGRFSGRQFSNSRSEMNVSTLELGDSALYLCASSLGGQGFYEQYFGPGTRLTVT.

The V and J genes are TRBV3-1 (or the pseudogene TRBV3-2) and TRBJ1-3; D might be TRBD1 (5 bases). CDR1 is LGHDT and CDR2 is YNNKEL in the germline V gene (reference sequence). Between the trimmed V and J ends, which lost 5 bases and 0 bases, there was a span of 11 bases. The CDR3 runs 15 residues. The CDR3, as DNA: TGTGCCAGCAGCTGGGACTGGAGCTCTGGAAACACCATATATTTT. Its protein is CASSWDWSSGNTIYF.

The rearrangement links TRBV6-1 to TRBJ1-4, with D possibly TRBD1 on 6 matching bases. V was trimmed by 0 bases and J by 7 bases, leaving 21 bases between them. Germline V gene lookup returns CDR1 MNHNS and CDR2 SASEGT. CDR3 length: 18 amino acids. CDR3 coding DNA: TGTGCCAGCAGTGAAGCGCTTCAGTACGGACAGCAGAGTGAAAAACTGTTTTTT. This translates into CASSEALQYGQQSEKLFF.

The chain joins TRBV4-1 to TRBJ2-2; TRBD2 agrees at 9 bases. V shed 0 bases, J shed 7 bases, and the junction held 6 bases outside the gene matches. The CDR3 extends over 16 amino acids. Germline V CDR1 and CDR2: MGHRA, YSYEKL. The CDR3 coding sequence is TGCGCCAGCAGCCAAGACGGCGGGGGGGCCGACGGGGAGCTGTTTTTT. It translates to CASSQDGGGADGELFF.

The chain uses TRBV7-2 and TRBJ2-1; the D is unclear. The V gene lost 8 bases and the J gene lost 0 bases, with 5 bases spanning the gap. CDR3 length equals 12 residues. CDR1 SGHTA and CDR2 FQGNSA come from the germline V gene. The CDR3 DNA sequence: TGTGCCAGCTGGAGCTCCTACAATGAGCAGTTCTTC. Its protein product is CASWSSYNEQFF.

This clone was picked up one time. The chain couples TRBV12-3 or TRBV12-4 to TRBJ2-5; perhaps TRBD2 as D (5 bases). V dropped 7 bases and J dropped 5 bases, with 14 bases sitting between them. CDR3 size: 13 residues. The CDR3: CASNYGVWETQYF. The CDR3 DNA reads TGTGCCAGCAATTACGGGGTTTGGGAGACCCAGTACTTC.

The rearrangement joins TRBV7-8 to TRBJ2-1, with 10 bases that match TRBD2. Unmatched junction bases numbered 4, after V lost 1 base and J lost 4 bases. Germline assignment: CDR1 SGHVS and CDR2 FQNEAQ. This CDR3 region has 16 residues. This CDR3 is CASSLGLAGPYNEQFF. DNA for the CDR3: TGTGCCAGCAGCTTAGGACTAGCGGGCCCTTACAATGAGCAGTTCTTC. Full variable domain (remainder filled in from reference TRBV7-8 and TRBJ2-1): GAGVSQSPRYKVAKRGQDVALRCDPISGHVSLFWYQQALGQGPEFLTYFQNEAQLDKSGLPSDRFFAERPEGSVSTLKIQRTQQEDSAVYLCASSLGLAGPYNEQFFGPGTRLTVL.

The gene calls are TRBV7-8 and TRBJ2-5, with TRBD1 matching 7 bases. This CDR3 has 16 residues. Germline CDR1 reads SGHVS; CDR2 reads FQNEAQ. After removal of 5 bases from V and 3 bases from J, the junction contained 12 bases not matched to a gene. The CDR3 is CASSPNSQGVKETQYF. The CDR3 nucleotides are TGTGCCAGCAGCCCCAACTCCCAGGGGGTTAAAGAGACCCAGTACTTC.

The rearrangement uses TRBV12-2 and TRBJ2-7; the listed D gene, TRBD1, was not tested against the DNA. TRBV12-2 is designated a pseudogene. The CDR3 covers 15 residues. The CDR3 region has the DNA TGTGCAAGTCGCTTAGCCCGGGACAAAACATACGAGCAGTACTTC. Amino acid sequence: CASRLARDKTYEQYF.

The chain links TRBV14 to TRBJ2-5; maybe TRBD2 (5 bases). Trimming stripped 10 bases from V and 4 bases from J, with 10 bases between. Germline V gene sequence: CDR1 SGHDN, CDR2 FVKESK. The CDR3 sequence is 11 residues long. The CDR3 is CATGLGETQYF. Written as DNA, the CDR3 is TGTGCCACCGGACTTGGAGAGACCCAGTACTTC.

V is TRBV7-3 and J is TRBJ2-5; TRBD2 matches 9 bases. The CDR3 contains 13 residues. The V and J ends lost 5 bases and 5 bases, in that order; junction bases with no gene match: 3. Germline V gene data show CDR1 as SGHTA and CDR2 as FQGTGA. The CDR3 region has the DNA TGTGCCAGCAGCCCTAGCGGGGTGGAGACCCAGTACTTC. Its translation: CASSPSGVETQYF.

This rearrangement joins TRBV28 to TRBJ2-6; 7 bases are shared with TRBD1. Germline-derived CDR1 and CDR2 are MDHEN and SYDVKM. This CDR3 comprises 15 residues. V lost 5 bases, J lost 4 bases, and 5 bases stayed unmatched. In DNA, the CDR3 is TGTGCCAGCAGTGACAGGGTAGCCGGGGCCAACGTCCTGACTTTC. This translates into CASSDRVAGANVLTF.

V usage is TRBV29-1 and J usage is TRBJ2-3, with a tentative D call TRBD2 (7 bases). Germline V gives CDR1 SQVTM, CDR2 ANQGSEA. CDR3 size: 12 residues. CDR3 sequence reads: CSAGASGDTQYF. The CDR3 DNA follows: TGCTCGGCGGGGGCAAGTGGAGATACGCAGTATTTT.

This chain connects TRBV19 to TRBJ1-5, with 10 positions matching TRBD1. Unmatched junction bases numbered 9, after V lost 10 bases and J lost 0 bases. CDR3 size: 16 residues. Per the germline V gene, CDR1 is LNHDA and CDR2 is SQIVND (reference sequence). The CDR3 region is CATSGTGVNSNQPQHF. The CDR3 DNA is TGTGCCACCTCCGGGACAGGGGTTAATAGCAATCAGCCCCAGCATTTT.

The chain carries TRBV7-2 and TRBJ2-1; 13 bases are shared with TRBD2. J gave up 14 bases and V 1 base, and 5 bases lay outside the gene matches. The CDR3 length is 14 residues. Per germline, CDR1 SGHTA and CDR2 FQGNSA. The DNA for the CDR3 is TGTGCCAGCAGCTTAGGACTAGCGGGAGGAGAAAAGTTCTTC. Translated, it gives CASSLGLAGGEKFF.

This clone has only a few counts. The chain couples TRBV24-1 to TRBJ2-1; D possibly corresponds to TRBD2 (6 bases). V lost 0 bases and J lost 8, with 16 bases in between. Germline values: CDR1 KGHDR, CDR2 SFDVKD. CDR3 length: 16 residues. DNA for the CDR3: TGTGCCACCAGTGATTTGCAGGGCGGGAAAGTTGATGAGCAGTTCTTC. Its translation is CATSDLQGGKVDEQFF.

J is TRBJ1-1 and V is TRBV19; TRBD1 might be the D (5 bases). This CDR3 spans 13 amino acids. V gave up 7 bases and J gave up 4 bases, with 13 bases separating them. In germline, CDR1 is LNHDA, CDR2 SQIVND (reference sequence). As DNA, the CDR3 is TGTGCCAGTAAAGATCCAGGGATCACTGAAGCTTTCTTT. The encoded protein is CASKDPGITEAFF.

In its sample, this clone was seen once. V is TRBV3-1 (or the pseudogene TRBV3-2) and J is TRBJ2-2, with TRBD2 as a possible D gene (6 bases). The CDR3 totals 14 residues. Per germline, CDR1 LGHDT and CDR2 YNNKEL (reference sequence). Trimming took off 4 bases at V and 1 base at J, with 7 bases between the two ends. The CDR3 bases are TGTGCCAGCAGCCCCGGGGGGAACACCGGGGAGCTGTTTTTT. Translation gives CASSPGGNTGELFF.

This clone was seen once. The chain combines TRBV7-3 with TRBJ2-7; D is possibly TRBD2 (5 bases). Germline lookup yields CDR1 SGHTA and CDR2 FQGTGA. V dropped 5 bases and J dropped 3 bases, with 11 bases sitting between them. The CDR3 has 13 amino acids. The chain's CDR3 is CASSTRRGYEQYF. The CDR3 DNA reads as TGTGCCAGCAGCACCCGCCGGGGCTACGAGCAGTACTTC. Together with reference TRBV7-3 and TRBJ2-7, the CDR3 gives the full variable domain: GAGVSQTPSNKVTEKGKYVELRCDPISGHTALYWYRQSLGQGPEFLIYFQGTGAADDSGLPNDRFFAVRPEGSVSTLKIQRTERGDSAVYLCASSTRRGYEQYFGPGTRLTVT.

The chain joins TRBV28 to TRBJ1-1; 9 positions agree with TRBD1. From germline, CDR1 is MDHEN and CDR2 SYDVKM. After removal of 6 bases from V and 4 bases from J, the junction contained 6 bases not matched to a gene. The CDR3 runs 14 residues. The CDR3 protein is CASRPTGGATEAFF. CDR3 DNA sequence: TGTGCCAGCAGACCGACAGGGGGGGCCACTGAAGCTTTCTTT.

The rearrangement links TRBV28 to TRBJ1-2; 9 bases fit TRBD1. CDR1 MDHEN and CDR2 SYDVKM come from the germline V gene. This CDR3 spans 16 amino acids. V lost 0 bases, J lost 5 bases, and 7 bases stayed unmatched. Here the CDR3 reads CASSLWETGGVYGYTF. The CDR3 nucleotides read TGTGCCAGCAGTTTATGGGAGACAGGGGGTGTTTATGGCTACACCTTC.